A single sample is the source of the 17 T cell receptor beta chains below, sequenced in a study of blood T cell repertoires in COVID-19. This table comes from immunoSEQ multiplex PCR, and its TCRdb copy is limited to in-frame clones, with some not included. The table records 150,000 to 200,000 clones, about 80% of them present only once. Sequencing was carried out using PBMCs or T cells enriched from blood (not recorded which). Receptors were obtained from a man aged 60-69 years who had been exposed to COVID-19.

This chain connects TRBV4-3 to TRBJ2-7, with TRBD1 matching over 8 bases. The germline gives CDR1 LGHNA, CDR2 YSLEER. The CDR3 length is 17 residues. V lost 1 base to trimming and J lost 1 base; unmatched junction nucleotides: 9. CDR3 in amino acids: CASSQGWDGTGSYEQYF. DNA for the CDR3: TGCGCCAGCAGCCAAGGATGGGACGGGACAGGATCCTACGAGCAGTACTTC.

Only a few counts were recorded for this clone. This chain connects TRBV2 to TRBJ1-2; no definite D call. This CDR3 is 15 amino acids long. Looked up from germline, CDR1 is SNHLY and CDR2 is FYNNEI. V lost 3 bases and J 5 bases, leaving 16 bases between the germline ends. The CDR3 region has the DNA TGTGCCAGCAGTGAGTCTCGTCCAGTACCTTATGGCTACACCTTC. It yields the protein CASSESRPVPYGYTF.

A few counts support this clone. V is TRBV7-8 and J is TRBJ1-2; TRBD1 might be the D (5 bases). Germline-derived CDR1 and CDR2 are SGHVS and FQNEAQ. The germline V and J ends were trimmed by 5 bases and 8 bases, with 15 bases remaining between them. The CDR3 loop spans 13 amino acids. CDR3: CASSTRTPRGYTF. CDR3 coding DNA: TGTGCCAGCAGCACCAGGACACCCCGAGGCTACACCTTC.

The chain links TRBV24-1 to TRBJ1-1, with D perhaps TRBD1 (6 bases). This CDR3 has 15 residues. CDR1 is KGHDR, CDR2 SFDVKD, per germline. The germline V and J ends were trimmed by 5 bases and 7 bases, with 19 bases remaining between them. CDR3 protein: CATSGQGKRVGEAFF. The CDR3 DNA sequence: TGTGCCACCAGTGGCCAGGGGAAGAGGGTGGGTGAAGCTTTCTTT.

The chain recombines TRBV6-5 with TRBJ1-5; D gene ambiguous. Germline values: CDR1 MNHEY, CDR2 SVGAGI. V was clipped by 6 bases and J by 4 bases, with 13 bases between them. CDR3 length equals 14 residues. CDR3 DNA: TGTGCCAGCAGGAAGGAAAGGGAGAATCAGCCCCAGCATTTT. Translation gives CASRKERENQPQHF.

This clone was seen a single time. J is TRBJ2-7 and V is TRBV14; 10 nucleotides line up with TRBD2. V was pared by 3 bases and J by 1 base, with 6 bases of the junction left unmatched. Germline lookup yields CDR1 SGHDN and CDR2 FVKESK. The CDR3 has 16 residues. In DNA form, the CDR3 reads TGTGCCAGCAGCCAGCGTAGGACTAGCGGATCCTACGAGCAGTACTTC. It yields the protein CASSQRRTSGSYEQYF. The complete variable domain, with remaining parts taken from reference TRBV14 and TRBJ2-7, reads EAGVTQFPSHSVIEKGQTVTLRCDPISGHDNLYWYRRVMGKEIKFLLHFVKESKQDESGMPNNRFLAERTGGTYSTLKVQPAELEDSGVYFCASSQRRTSGSYEQYFGPGTRLTVT.

This clone was detected a few times. CDR3 residues: CASSLGTSGPQYF. CDR3 nucleotide sequence: TGTGCCAGCAGCCTAGGGACTAGCGGGCCTCAGTACTTC. This chain uses TRBV5-6 with TRBJ2-4; 12 positions match TRBD2. V lost 4 bases and J lost 12; bases outside the gene matches: 5. From germline, CDR1 is SGHDT and CDR2 YYEEEE. The CDR3 sequence is 13 residues long.

The J gene is TRBJ1-3, the V gene TRBV11-1; D gene unclear. Germline CDR1 SGHAT, CDR2 FQDESV (reference sequence). The CDR3 runs to 15 residues. Trimming left V 4 bases short and J 0 bases short, with 10 bases between. The CDR3 DNA is TGTGCCAGCAGCTCAAGAGACACCTCTGGAAACACCATATATTTT. This encodes CASSSRDTSGNTIYF.

J is TRBJ1-5 and V is TRBV9; 7 bases are a match to TRBD1. V shed 9 bases, J shed 7 bases, and the junction held 13 bases outside the gene matches. This CDR3 has 14 amino acids. The germline V gene has CDR1 SGDLS and CDR2 YYNGEE. The CDR3 loop is CATLRYRGGQPQHF. Written as DNA, the CDR3 is TGTGCCACCCTAAGGTACAGGGGTGGCCAGCCCCAGCATTTT. Full variable domain (outside the CDR3, taken from reference TRBV9 and TRBJ1-5): DSGVTQTPKHLITATGQRVTLRCSPRSGDLSVYWYQQSLDQGLQFLIQYYNGEERAKGNILERFSAQQFPDLHSELNLSSLELGDSALYFCATLRYRGGQPQHFGDGTRLSIL.

The chain couples TRBV27 to TRBJ2-7, with a weak D call TRBD2 (6 bases). Trimming removed 5 bases at V and 6 bases at J, with 20 bases between. CDR3 length: 15 residues. Looked up from germline, CDR1 is MNHEY and CDR2 is SMNVEV (reference sequence). In DNA, the CDR3 is TGTGCCAGCAGTCCGTCTGCGGGGCCGGGCTTCGAGCAGTACTTC. This codes for CASSPSAGPGFEQYF.

On this clone: Without the conserved terminal phenylalanine or tryptophan, this CDR3 likely stems from a read error. The limits of the CDR3 on the DNA are not certain, so only TCRdb's listed CDR3 is given. Here the CDR3 reads CATSSDPGQSLVC. The chain has TRBV15 and TRBJ1-2; the tabulated D call, TRBD1, remains unverified against the DNA. Germline loops: CDR1 LNHNV, CDR2 YYDKDF (reference sequence). The CDR3 region is 13 residues in length, termini included.

This clone came up once. The chain recombines TRBV19 with TRBJ2-1, with 7 bases lining up with TRBD2. This CDR3 is built from 15 residues. J lost 4 bases, V lost 1 base, and 4 bases had no gene match. CDR1 is LNHDA and CDR2 is SQIVND in the germline V gene (reference sequence). Written as DNA, the CDR3 is TGTGCCAGTAGTATAGGCGGTAGCGGGTACAATGAGCAGTTCTTC. Its protein is CASSIGGSGYNEQFF. Based on the CDR3 plus reference TRBV19 and TRBJ2-1, the full variable domain is DGGITQSPKYLFRKEGQNVTLSCEQNLNHDAMYWYRQDPGQGLRLIYYSQIVNDFQKGDIAEGYSVSREKKESFPLTVTSAQKNPTAFYLCASSIGGSGYNEQFFGPGTRLTVL.

This rearrangement joins TRBV7-3 to TRBJ2-1; 10 nucleotides line up with TRBD2. J was trimmed by 5 bases and V by 6 bases; bases with no gene match: 7. Germline values: CDR1 SGHTA, CDR2 FQGTGA. This CDR3 is 15 amino acids long. CDR3 nucleotides: TGTGCCAGCAGTTTAGCGGGAGGCCACAACAATGAGCAGTTCTTC. This sequence encodes CASSLAGGHNNEQFF.

As for this clone: Its ends do not fully match the called genes, so a read error is possible. J is TRBJ1-5 and V is TRBV30; TRBD1 matches 11 bases. This CDR3 has 14 amino acids. The germline V gene encodes CDR1 GTSNPN and CDR2 SVGIG (reference sequence). CDR3 loop: CAWSRTGGNQPQHF. The CDR3 DNA sequence: TGTGCCTGGAGTCGGACAGGGGGCAACCAGCCCCAGCATTTT. The variable domain in full, with the rest retrieved from reference TRBV30 and TRBJ1-5, is SQTIHQWPATLVQPVGSPLSLECTVEGTSNPNLYWYRQAAGRGLQLLFYSVGIGQISSEVPQNLSASRPQDRQFILSSKKLLLSDSGFYLCAWSRTGGNQPQHFGDGTRLSIL.

The chain combines TRBV24-1 with TRBJ1-5; 8 bases map to TRBD1. The germline gives CDR1 KGHDR, CDR2 SFDVKD. The CDR3 is 19 amino acids. Trimming removed 2 bases from V and 1 base from J; junction bases left unmatched: 12. The chain's CDR3 is CATSDSTGTGLGSNQPQHF. Written as DNA, the CDR3 is TGTGCCACCAGTGATTCTACCGGGACAGGACTCGGGAGCAATCAGCCCCAGCATTTT.

A note on this clone: Within the sample, other DNA sequences also encode this same CDR3. This rearrangement joins TRBV11-2 to TRBJ2-1, with 7 bases identical to TRBD1. V dropped 3 bases and J dropped 4; count of bases not matched to a gene: 6. This CDR3 comprises 15 residues. Germline V gene lookup returns CDR1 SGHAT and CDR2 FQNNGV. The CDR3 reads CASSLVRGLYNEQFF. In DNA form, the CDR3 reads TGTGCCAGCAGCTTGGTCAGGGGGTTGTACAATGAGCAGTTCTTC.

The chain couples TRBV9 to TRBJ2-7, with a possible D match to TRBD1 (6 bases). With 0 bases removed from V and 4 bases from J, the gap between germline ends came to 14 bases. CDR3 length equals 15 residues. CDR1 is SGDLS, CDR2 YYNGEE, per germline. CDR3 in DNA: TGTGCCAGCAGCGTAGCGTCGCAGGGGCTATACGAGCAGTACTTC. Protein: CASSVASQGLYEQYF.